The 20 T cell receptor beta chains listed next were all sequenced from one sample in a study of neurological immune-mediated disorders. MiXCR, run by TCRdb on the 5' RACE reads, gives a single entry per CDR3 protein. The sample holds some 25,000 distinct CDR3 sequences, over 6.5% seen once. Sequenced input: PBMCs. These receptors were obtained from a woman between 35 and 50 years old in good health.

This clonotype was seen ten or more times. V and J are TRBV27 and TRBJ1-5; D perhaps matches TRBD1 (5 bases). V lost 5 bases and J 4 bases, leaving 12 bases between the germline ends. The CDR3 contains 14 residues. Looked up from germline, CDR1 is MNHEY and CDR2 is SMNVEV (reference sequence). CDR3 protein: CASSKLDINQPQHF. For the CDR3, the DNA is TGTGCCAGCAGTAAACTGGACATAAATCAGCCCCAGCATTTT.

This clonotype was observed at least ten times. The chain is built from TRBV28 and TRBJ1-1; D call uncertain. Germline assignment: CDR1 MDHEN and CDR2 SYDVKM. Deletions cut 4 bases from V and 1 base from J, with 16 bases between. The CDR3 runs 16 residues. CDR3 DNA sequence: TGTGCCAGCAGTTGGGAAACTAGACGGCGGAACACTGAAGCTTTCTTT. Translated: CASSWETRRRNTEAFF.

The sample holds many counts of this clonotype. The V and J genes are TRBV5-1 and TRBJ2-7, with D possibly TRBD1 on 6 matching bases. Germline CDR1 is SGHRS and CDR2 is YFSETQ. With 5 bases removed from V and 6 bases from J, the gap between germline ends came to 15 bases. The CDR3 contains 13 residues. CDR3 nucleotides: TGCGCCAGCAGTTGGCAGGGGTTGTCCGAGCAGTACTTC. Its protein is CASSWQGLSEQYF.

There are many counts of this clonotype. The chain combines TRBV6-5 with TRBJ1-1; D is uncertain. Germline V gene data show CDR1 as MNHEY and CDR2 as SVGAGI. Trimming cost V 5 bases and J 1 base, with 11 bases left between them. There are 14 residues in the CDR3. The CDR3 loop is CASSPKWKNTEAFF. The CDR3 region has the DNA TGTGCCAGCAGTCCTAAATGGAAGAACACTGAAGCTTTCTTT.

There are many counts of this clonotype. Sequence at one end of the junction differs from germline and may be a read error. The chain joins TRBV29-1 to TRBJ2-1, with unresolved D. The CDR3 is 11 amino acids. Germline V lookup: CDR1 SQVTM, CDR2 ANQGSEA. The CDR3 reads CSIDWGNEQFF. CDR3 nucleotide sequence: TGCAGCATTGACTGGGGCAATGAGCAGTTCTTC.

This clonotype has ten or more counts. The chain couples TRBV29-1 to TRBJ2-1; TRBD1 agrees at 7 bases. This CDR3 has 14 amino acids. Germline trimming cut 7 bases from V and 6 bases from J; bases unmatched to any gene: 12. The germline gives CDR1 SQVTM, CDR2 ANQGSEA. The CDR3 loop is CSGRRQGLFNEQFF. The CDR3 DNA sequence: TGCAGCGGCCGAAGACAGGGTTTGTTCAATGAGCAGTTCTTC.

This clonotype was seen only once. This sequence joins TRBV9 and TRBJ2-1, with 8 bases matching TRBD2. The CDR3 length is 16 residues. V was clipped by 3 bases and J by 4 bases; unmatched bases: 9. CDR1 is SGDLS, CDR2 YYNGEE, per germline. The CDR3 sequence: CASSATSGSGYNEQFF. CDR3 coding DNA: TGTGCCAGCAGCGCCACAAGCGGGAGCGGATACAATGAGCAGTTCTTC.

This clonotype was seen at least ten times. The chain combines TRBV11-2 with TRBJ2-3; tentatively, D is TRBD2 (5 bases). This CDR3 comprises 15 residues. CDR1 and CDR2 (germline): SGHAT, FQNNGV. Trimming left V 1 base short and J 6 bases short, with 14 bases between. Here the CDR3 reads CASSLGRTQGDTQYF. The DNA of the CDR3 is TGTGCCAGCAGCTTAGGGCGGACTCAAGGTGATACGCAGTATTTT.

The table lists this clonotype with many counts. The chain has TRBV20-1 and TRBJ1-2; possibly TRBD1 for D (5 bases). V dropped 7 bases and J dropped 4 bases, with 16 bases sitting between them. CDR1 and CDR2 (germline): DFQATT, SNEGSKA (reference sequence). The CDR3 sequence is 13 residues long. CDR3 amino acids: CSDQGLSPYGYTF. The CDR3 DNA reads TGCAGTGATCAGGGCCTATCCCCCTATGGCTACACCTTC.

This clonotype was recorded at least ten times. The chain joins TRBV27 to TRBJ2-7; D is ambiguous. The germline V gene encodes CDR1 MNHEY and CDR2 SMNVEV (reference sequence). V was clipped by 4 bases and J by 2 bases, with 6 bases between them. This CDR3 has 12 amino acids. The CDR3 nucleotides read TGTGCCAGCAGTTCGCCCCCCTACGAGCAGTACTTC. Residues: CASSSPPYEQYF.

This clonotype was seen at least ten times. J is TRBJ1-4 and V is TRBV5-1; possibly TRBD1 for D (5 bases). CDR1 SGHRS and CDR2 YFSETQ come from the germline V gene. V lost 3 bases and J 11 bases, leaving 14 bases between the germline ends. The CDR3 has 13 residues. The CDR3 reads CASSSPGTSKLFF. The DNA for the CDR3 is TGCGCCAGCAGCTCGCCCGGGACCAGCAAACTGTTTTTT.

The table lists this clonotype with many counts. The CDR3 DNA reads as TGCAGTGCTAGAGTGTCAGGGGTACAAGAGACCCAGTACTTC. This encodes CSARVSGVQETQYF. The chain carries TRBV20-1 and TRBJ2-5; the D gene is possibly TRBD1 (6 bases). This CDR3 is built from 14 residues. Germline V lookup: CDR1 DFQATT, CDR2 SNEGSKA (reference sequence). V shed 1 base and J shed 2 bases, with 11 bases lying between them.

This clonotype has a count of ten or more. The genes are TRBV12-3 or TRBV12-4 and TRBJ2-3; TRBD1 is a possible D gene (5 bases). This CDR3 spans 14 amino acids. V lost 3 bases to trimming and J lost 2 bases, with 9 bases between them. CDR3 residues: CASSFDSFTDTQYF. For the CDR3, the DNA is TGTGCCAGCAGTTTCGACAGTTTCACAGATACGCAGTATTTT.

This clonotype was observed at least ten times. The genes are TRBV4-2 and TRBJ2-5; no firm D call. V was pared by 1 base and J by 5 bases, with 8 bases between. This CDR3 region has 13 residues. CDR1 and CDR2 (germline): LGHNA, YNFKEQ. The CDR3 spells CASSQGGKETQYF. CDR3 in DNA: TGTGCCAGCAGCCAAGGAGGCAAGGAGACCCAGTACTTC.

This clonotype appeared a few times. The chain recombines TRBV5-6 with TRBJ2-1; the D gene is possibly TRBD2 (6 bases). V dropped 4 bases and J dropped 6 bases, with 14 bases sitting between them. This CDR3 spans 14 amino acids. Germline V CDR1 and CDR2: SGHDT, YYEEEE. Here the CDR3 DNA reads TGTGCCAGCAGCCCGGGACTTTCGCGCAATGAGCAGTTCTTC. Translating it yields CASSPGLSRNEQFF.

This clonotype has ten or more counts. The chain couples TRBV29-1 to TRBJ2-2, with 12 bases aligning to TRBD1. The J segment lost 6 bases and the V segment lost 7 bases, leaving 6 bases of the junction unmatched. CDR1 and CDR2 from the germline V gene are SQVTM and ANQGSEA. This CDR3 is 14 amino acids long. The CDR3 is CSGGQGALAGELFF. CDR3 nucleotides: TGCAGCGGGGGACAGGGGGCTCTAGCCGGGGAGCTGTTTTTT.

This clonotype has a count of ten or more. The chain employs TRBV30 and TRBJ2-1; 7 bases align to TRBD2. The CDR3 runs to 14 residues. V was pared by 0 bases and J by 6 bases, with 5 bases of the junction left unmatched. Germline CDR1 reads GTSNPN; CDR2 reads SVGIG (reference sequence). The CDR3 nucleotides are TGTGCCTGGAGTGTGAGCGGGGTGGTCAATGAGCAGTTCTTC. Protein: CAWSVSGVVNEQFF.

This clonotype was detected ten times or more. The V call is TRBV6-8, the J call TRBJ2-7; weak D call: TRBD2 (5 bases). The CDR3 spans 15 residues. The germline V gene encodes CDR1 MNHGY and CDR2 SAAAGT. V was cut by 6 bases and J by 2 bases, with 17 bases left in between. This chain's CDR3 is CASSTPRGQAYEQYF. In DNA form, the CDR3 reads TGTGCCAGCAGCACCCCCCGCGGGCAGGCCTACGAGCAGTACTTC.

At least ten counts were recorded for this clonotype. The chain carries TRBV6-5 and TRBJ2-1; TRBD2 matches 10 bases. Germline trimming cut 0 bases from V and 2 bases from J; bases unmatched to any gene: 25. The CDR3 covers 24 residues. Germline lookup yields CDR1 MNHEY and CDR2 SVGAGI. The CDR3: CASSYSKGDPASGRVQPPYNEQFF. CDR3 nucleotides: TGTGCCAGCAGTTACTCGAAGGGGGACCCGGCGAGCGGGAGGGTACAGCCACCCTACAATGAGCAGTTCTTC.

The sample holds many counts of this clonotype. The rearrangement joins TRBV5-1 to TRBJ1-3; unclear D gene. This CDR3 contains 16 residues. Germline V gene sequence: CDR1 SGHRS, CDR2 YFSETQ. Trimming pared 4 bases from V and 1 base from J, leaving 15 bases between. The CDR3 reads CASSPEGARSGNTIYF. For the CDR3, the DNA is TGCGCCAGCAGCCCCGAGGGCGCGCGTTCTGGAAACACCATATATTTT.